These T cell receptor beta chains were read from a single sample in a study of T cell responses to AZD1222 COVID-19 vaccine. The table came from immunoSEQ multiplex PCR; TCRdb's copy has only in-frame clones and leaves some out. The table has about 160,000 clones, approximately 90% seen once. The sequencing here drew on peripheral blood, taken on day 0 of AZD1222 vaccination. Every receptor here comes from an adult in good health. CDR3s include the opening cysteine and the closing phenylalanine or tryptophan. A D gene is named only where the DNA matches it firmly. Clone size is stated in some rows and not others, as once, few, many or a class when expanded.

D gene | J gene | V gene | clone size | CDR3 DNA | CDR3 protein
TRBD1 | TRBJ2-3 | TRBV5-4 | NA | TGTGCCAGCAGCGTTGGACAGGGATCCACAGATACGCAGTATTTT | CASSVGQGSTDTQYF
NA | TRBJ2-1 | TRBV24-1 | NA | TGTGCCACCAGTATGACCGCAGACAATGAGCAGTTCTTC | CATSMTADNEQFF
TRBD1 | TRBJ1-1 | TRBV10-3 | NA | TGTGCCATCAGCCGCGGACAGGGGAGGGACACTGAAGCTTTCTTT | CAISRGQGRDTEAFF
NA | TRBJ2-6 | TRBV5-1 | NA | TGCGCCAGCAGCTTGGCAGCGAGCTCTGGGGCCAACGTCCTGACTTTC | CASSLAASSGANVLTF
NA | TRBJ1-5 | TRBV4-1 | NA | TGCGCCAGCAGCCAAGCGGTTCCCGCGGAATGGCCCCAGCATTTT | CASSQAVPAEWPQHF
NA | TRBJ2-3 | TRBV2 | NA | TGTGCCAGCAGTGGAGCGGATCCCGGGCTGGCAGATACGCAGTATTTT | CASSGADPGLADTQYF
TRBD1 | TRBJ2-1 | TRBV7-9 | NA | TGTGCCAGCAGCTCTTTTGACAGGGGGCCCTACAATGAGCAGTTCTTC | CASSSFDRGPYNEQFF
NA | TRBJ1-2 | TRBV5-1 | NA | TGCGCCAGCAGCTTGAATGTAGACTCTAACTATGGCTACACCTTC | CASSLNVDSNYGYTF
NA | TRBJ2-7 | TRBV4-1 | once | TGCGCCAGCAGCCAAGATTATCCTCAAGGGGGCGAGCAGTACTTC | CASSQDYPQGGEQYF
NA | TRBJ2-2 | TRBV3-1/TRBV3-2 | NA | TGTGCCAGCAGGACGGGTAGGTCCGAGGAGCTGTTTTTT | CASRTGRSEELFF
NA | TRBJ2-6 | TRBV3-1/TRBV3-2 | NA | TGTGCCAGCAGCTACTCTGGGGCCAACGTCCTGACTTTC | CASSYSGANVLTF
NA | TRBJ2-5 | TRBV18 | NA | TGTGCCACCTCGACGGTCTTCCAAGAGACCCAGTACTTC | CATSTVFQETQYF
TRBD1 | TRBJ2-7 | TRBV11-2 | NA | TGTGCCAGCAGCAAATTTTTCAACGACAGGGGTAGGTCCTACGAGCAGTACTTC | CASSKFFNDRGRSYEQYF
NA | TRBJ1-3 | TRBV30 | NA | TGTGCCAGCCACCCTGGGAACTCTGGAAACACCATATATTTT | CASHPGNSGNTIYF
TRBD1 | TRBJ1-2 | TRBV5-4 | NA | TGTGCCAGCAGCTTGCAGGGACAGGGACACGGCTACACCTTC | CASSLQGQGHGYTF
TRBD2 | TRBJ2-5 | TRBV7-6 | NA | TGTGCCAGCAGCTTAATGCCTAGCGGGGTTTCGGAGACCCAGTACTTC | CASSLMPSGVSETQYF
TRBD2 | TRBJ2-1 | TRBV7-8 | NA | TGTGCCAGCAGCTTGGGGAGCGGGGGGTGGTCCTACAATGAGCAGTTCTTC | CASSLGSGGWSYNEQFF
TRBD1 | TRBJ1-5 | TRBV7-8 | NA | TGTGCCAGCAGCACTCGGACAGGGAATCAGCCCCAGCATTTT | CASSTRTGNQPQHF
TRBD1 | TRBJ1-2 | TRBV12-3/TRBV12-4 | NA | TGTGCCAGCAGCCCCACAGGGGGCGATGGCTACACCTTC | CASSPTGGDGYTF
NA | TRBJ2-3 | TRBV6-2/TRBV6-3 | NA | TGTGCCAGCAGTTACTCGAGGGATACGCAGTATTTT | CASSYSRDTQYF
NA | TRBJ1-6 | TRBV9 | NA | TGTGCCAGCAGCGTAGTCTCAGGAGATTCACCCCTCCACTTT | CASSVVSGDSPLHF
NA | TRBJ1-1 | TRBV30 | NA | TGTGCCTGGAGCACGGTGAACACTGAAGCTTTCTTT | CAWSTVNTEAFF
NA | TRBJ2-1 | TRBV12-3/TRBV12-4 | NA | TGTGCCAGCAGTCAACCCGACAAGGATGAGCAGTTCTTC | CASSQPDKDEQFF
NA | TRBJ1-4 | TRBV27 | few | TGTGCCAGCAGTGTAGGATTAGCAACTAATGAAAAACTGTTTTTT | CASSVGLATNEKLFF
NA | TRBJ1-6 | TRBV27 | once | TGTGCCAGCTCAAATCCAGGGTTCTCACCCCTCCACTTT | CASSNPGFSPLHF
NA | TRBJ2-7 | TRBV29-1 | NA | TGCAGCGTTGAAATAAATGCCTACGAGCAGTACTTC | CSVEINAYEQYF
NA | TRBJ2-7 | TRBV2 | NA | TGTGCCAGCAGTGAGCAAGGACAATCCTACGAGCAGTACTTC | CASSEQGQSYEQYF
TRBD1 | TRBJ2-3 | TRBV9 | NA | TGTGCCAGCAGCCTTGGACAGGGGGGCACAGATACGCAGTATTTT | CASSLGQGGTDTQYF
NA | TRBJ2-4 | TRBV19 | NA | TGTGCCAGTAGTACCGTCGGGCCCGGTCAAAACATTCAGTACTTC | CASSTVGPGQNIQYF
TRBD1 | TRBJ1-2 | TRBV27 | NA | TGTGCCAGCAGCAAAAACAGGGGAGGGGGGTATGGCTACACCTTC | CASSKNRGGGYGYTF
NA | TRBJ1-5 | TRBV28 | NA | TGTGCCAGCACCACCCGGACGACCAATCAGCCCCAGCATTTT | CASTTRTTNQPQHF
TRBD1 | TRBJ1-2 | TRBV27 | NA | TGTGCCAGCAGTCCCGACAGGGCTGGCTACACCTTC | CASSPDRAGYTF
NA | TRBJ2-7 | TRBV7-9 | NA | TGTGCCAGCAGCTTAGCGGATTGGGCTGGTTACGAGCAGTACTTC | CASSLADWAGYEQYF
NA | TRBJ1-2 | TRBV25-1 | once | TGTGCCAGCAGTGAATCACAGATCTATGGCTACACCTTC | CASSESQIYGYTF
NA | TRBJ2-5 | TRBV25-1 | NA | TGTGCCAGCAGTGAATCCCCGGGACTGCCTGATGCGGAGACCCAGTACTTC | CASSESPGLPDAETQYF
NA | TRBJ1-4 | TRBV6-2/TRBV6-3 | once | TGTGCCAGCAGTTACTCGAGCCCCCTAAGGGGAGGGGAAAAACTGTTTTTT | CASSYSSPLRGGEKLFF
TRBD1 | TRBJ1-2 | TRBV18 | NA | TGTGCCAGCTCACTCCAGGGGGAGGTGACCTATGGCTACACCTTC | CASSLQGEVTYGYTF
NA | TRBJ2-2 | TRBV2 | NA | TGTGCCAGCAGTCAAATCGGGGGTTTTGGCACCGGGGAGCTGTTTTTT | CASSQIGGFGTGELFF
TRBD1 | TRBJ1-6 | TRBV10-3 | NA | TGTGCCATCAGTACCGACAGGGGGAATTCACCCCTCCACTTT | CAISTDRGNSPLHF
TRBD1 | TRBJ1-5 | TRBV6-5 | NA | TGTGCCAGCGGGGCCGGGACAGGGGGCGGTCAGCCCCAGCATTTT | CASGAGTGGGQPQHF
NA | TRBJ2-6 | TRBV29-1 | NA | TGCAGCGTTGGATTCCCCTCTGGGGCCAACGTCCTGACTTTC | CSVGFPSGANVLTF
NA | TRBJ2-1 | TRBV27 | NA | TGTGCCAGCAGTCCAACCGAAGGGACGGGAAACAATGAGCAGTTCTTC | CASSPTEGTGNNEQFF
TRBD2 | TRBJ2-7 | TRBV30 | NA | TGTGCCTCCAATAAATTACGGGGGGGCGTCTCGTGGGAGCAGTACTTC | CASNKLRGGVSWEQYF
NA | TRBJ1-3 | TRBV4-1 | NA | TGCGCCAGCAGCCAAGACAGGGGCTCCGTCGGCACCATATATTTT | CASSQDRGSVGTIYF
NA | TRBJ1-2 | TRBV29-1 | NA | TGCAGCGTTGAAGAACAGGATCGGGTCTACACCTTC | CSVEEQDRVYTF
NA | TRBJ1-3 | TRBV6-5 | NA | TGTGCCAGCAGCAGGGCGACCTCTGGAAACACCATATATTTT | CASSRATSGNTIYF
NA | TRBJ1-5 | TRBV9 | NA | TGTGCCAGCAGCGTGGGTGGAAATAGCAATCAGCCCCAGCATTTT | CASSVGGNSNQPQHF
TRBD1 | TRBJ1-1 | TRBV5-4 | NA | TGTGCCAGCAGTGTCCCCTCACAGGGGACCACTGAAGCTTTCTTT | CASSVPSQGTTEAFF
NA | TRBJ1-1 | TRBV12-3/TRBV12-4 | NA | TGTGCCAGCAGTCCGCAACTGGAAACTGAAGCTTTCTTT | CASSPQLETEAFF
NA | TRBJ1-4 | TRBV28 | NA | TGTGCCAGCAGTTTATCGCCGGGAATGAGTGAAAAACTGTTTTTT | CASSLSPGMSEKLFF
NA | TRBJ2-7 | TRBV5-1 | NA | TGCGCCAGCAGCTTGGTCCCGGAGTCCTACGAGCAGTACTTC | CASSLVPESYEQYF